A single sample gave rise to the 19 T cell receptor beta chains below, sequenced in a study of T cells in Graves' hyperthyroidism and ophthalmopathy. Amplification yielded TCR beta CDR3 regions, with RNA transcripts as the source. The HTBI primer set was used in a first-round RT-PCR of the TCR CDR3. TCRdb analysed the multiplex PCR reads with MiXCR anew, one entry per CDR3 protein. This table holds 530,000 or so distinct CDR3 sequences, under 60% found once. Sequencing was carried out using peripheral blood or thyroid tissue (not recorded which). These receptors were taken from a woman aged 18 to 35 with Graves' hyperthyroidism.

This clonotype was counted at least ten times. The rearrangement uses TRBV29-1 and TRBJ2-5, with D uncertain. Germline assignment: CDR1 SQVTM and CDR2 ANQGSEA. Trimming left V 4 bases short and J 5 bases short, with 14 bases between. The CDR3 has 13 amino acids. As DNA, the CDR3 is TGCAGCGTTGGCTTGCAGGCCGGGGAGACCCAGTACTTC. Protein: CSVGLQAGETQYF.

CDR3 amino acids: CASSQERGDYEQYF. CDR3 DNA: TGCGCCAGCAGCCAAGAAAGAGGAGACTACGAGCAGTACTTC. This chain uses TRBV4-1 with TRBJ2-7, with no clear D. The CDR3 has 14 residues. The germline CDR1 and CDR2 sequences are MGHRA and YSYEKL. The V and J ends lost 0 bases and 3 bases respectively, with 9 bases between them.

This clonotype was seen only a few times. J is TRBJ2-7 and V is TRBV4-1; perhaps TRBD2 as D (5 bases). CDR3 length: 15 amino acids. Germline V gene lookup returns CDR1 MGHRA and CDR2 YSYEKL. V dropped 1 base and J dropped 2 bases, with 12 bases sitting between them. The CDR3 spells CASSQGPSSPYEQYF. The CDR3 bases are TGCGCCAGCAGCCAAGGGCCTAGCAGTCCCTACGAGCAGTACTTC.

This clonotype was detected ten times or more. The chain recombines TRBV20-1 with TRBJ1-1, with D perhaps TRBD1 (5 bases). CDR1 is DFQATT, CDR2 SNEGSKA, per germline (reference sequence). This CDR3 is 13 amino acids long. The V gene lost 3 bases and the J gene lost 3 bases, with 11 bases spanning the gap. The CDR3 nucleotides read TGCAGTGCTAGTCAGGGAGGGTACACTGAAGCTTTCTTT. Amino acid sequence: CSASQGGYTEAFF.

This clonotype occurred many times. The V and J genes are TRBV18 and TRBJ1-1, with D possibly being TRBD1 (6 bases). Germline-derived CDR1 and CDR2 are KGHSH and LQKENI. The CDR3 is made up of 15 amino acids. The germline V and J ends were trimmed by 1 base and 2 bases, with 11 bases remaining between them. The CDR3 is CASSPRWTDNTEAFF. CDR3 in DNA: TGTGCCAGCTCACCACGGTGGACAGACAACACTGAAGCTTTCTTT.

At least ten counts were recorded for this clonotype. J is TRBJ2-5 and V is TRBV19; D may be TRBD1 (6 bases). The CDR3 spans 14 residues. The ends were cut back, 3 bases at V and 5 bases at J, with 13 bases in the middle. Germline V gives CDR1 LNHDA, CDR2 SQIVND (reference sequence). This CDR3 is CASSIARGWETQYF. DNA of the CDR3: TGTGCCAGTAGTATCGCCAGGGGTTGGGAGACCCAGTACTTC.

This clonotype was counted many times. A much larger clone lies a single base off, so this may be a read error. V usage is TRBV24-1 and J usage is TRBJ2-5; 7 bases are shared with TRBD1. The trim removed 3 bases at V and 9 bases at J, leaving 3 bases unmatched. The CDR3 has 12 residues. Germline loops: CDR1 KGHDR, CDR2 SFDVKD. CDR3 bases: TGTGCCACCAGTGATAATGACAGGGCCCAGTACTTC. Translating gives CATSDNDRAQYF.

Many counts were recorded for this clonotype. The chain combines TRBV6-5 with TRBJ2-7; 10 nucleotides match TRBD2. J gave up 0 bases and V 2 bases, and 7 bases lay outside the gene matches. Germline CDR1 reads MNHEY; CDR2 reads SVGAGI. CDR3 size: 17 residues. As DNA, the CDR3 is TGTGCCAGCAGTTACGGCCCAGCGGGAGGGGACTCCTACGAGCAGTACTTC. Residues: CASSYGPAGGDSYEQYF.

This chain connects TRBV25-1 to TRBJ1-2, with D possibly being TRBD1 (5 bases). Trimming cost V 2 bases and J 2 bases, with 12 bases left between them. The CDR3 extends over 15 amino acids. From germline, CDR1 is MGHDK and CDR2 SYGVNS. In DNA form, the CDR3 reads TGTGCCAGCAGTGAAGTGGGGCGCGTAAACTATGGCTACACCTTC. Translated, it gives CASSEVGRVNYGYTF.

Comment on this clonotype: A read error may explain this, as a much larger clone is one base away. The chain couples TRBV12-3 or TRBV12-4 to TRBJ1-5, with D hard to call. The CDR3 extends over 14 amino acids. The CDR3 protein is CVSSRRGRNQPQHF. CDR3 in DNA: TGTGTCAGCAGTCGAAGAGGCCGGAATCAGCCCCAGCATTTT.

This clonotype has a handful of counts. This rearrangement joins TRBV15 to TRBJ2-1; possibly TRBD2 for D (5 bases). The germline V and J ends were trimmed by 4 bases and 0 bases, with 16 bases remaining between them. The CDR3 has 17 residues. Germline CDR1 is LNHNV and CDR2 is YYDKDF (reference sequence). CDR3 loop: CATSNPLALLSYNEQFF. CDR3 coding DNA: TGTGCCACCAGCAATCCCCTAGCCCTTCTCTCCTACAATGAGCAGTTCTTC.

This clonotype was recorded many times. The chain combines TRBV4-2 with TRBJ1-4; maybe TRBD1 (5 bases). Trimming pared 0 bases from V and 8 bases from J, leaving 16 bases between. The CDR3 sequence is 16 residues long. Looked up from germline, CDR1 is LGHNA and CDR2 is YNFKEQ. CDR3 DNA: TGTGCCAGCAGCCAAGATCCTGAGGGGATGAGGGAAAAACTGTTTTTT. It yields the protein CASSQDPEGMREKLFF.

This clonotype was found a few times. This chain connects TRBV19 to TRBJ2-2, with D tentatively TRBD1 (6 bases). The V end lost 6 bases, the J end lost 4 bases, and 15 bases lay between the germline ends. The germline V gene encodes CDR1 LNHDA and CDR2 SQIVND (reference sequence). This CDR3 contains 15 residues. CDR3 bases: TGTGCCAGTAGGGAACACAGGGCAGGCACCGGGGAGCTGTTTTTT. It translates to CASREHRAGTGELFF.

CDR3 sequence reads: CASSISLWDGLNQPQHF. CDR3 nucleotides: TGTGCCAGTAGTATAAGTCTCTGGGATGGGCTCAATCAGCCCCAGCATTTT. The chain combines TRBV19 with TRBJ1-5; unclear D gene. CDR1 LNHDA and CDR2 SQIVND come from the germline V gene (reference sequence). CDR3 size: 17 residues. Trimming left V 2 bases short and J 3 bases short, with 17 bases between.

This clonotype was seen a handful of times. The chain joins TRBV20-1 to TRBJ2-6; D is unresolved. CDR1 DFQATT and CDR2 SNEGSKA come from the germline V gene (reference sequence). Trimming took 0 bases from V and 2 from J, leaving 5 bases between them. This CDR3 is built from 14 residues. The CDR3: CSARDGAGANVLTF. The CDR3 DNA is TGCAGTGCTAGAGATGGGGCTGGGGCCAACGTCCTGACTTTC.

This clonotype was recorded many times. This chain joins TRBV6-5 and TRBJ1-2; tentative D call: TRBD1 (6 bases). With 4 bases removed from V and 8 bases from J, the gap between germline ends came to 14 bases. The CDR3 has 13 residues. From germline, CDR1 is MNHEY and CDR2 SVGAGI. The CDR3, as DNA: TGTGCCAGCAGTTTGGCGGGACACCGCGGCTACACCTTC. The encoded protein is CASSLAGHRGYTF.

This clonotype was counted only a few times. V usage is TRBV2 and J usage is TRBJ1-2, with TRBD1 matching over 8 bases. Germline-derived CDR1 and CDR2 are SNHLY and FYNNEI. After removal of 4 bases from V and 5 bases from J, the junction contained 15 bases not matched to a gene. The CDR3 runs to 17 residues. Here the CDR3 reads CASSVGTGLQTNYGYTF. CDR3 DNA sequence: TGTGCCAGCAGTGTAGGGACAGGCCTCCAGACGAATTATGGCTACACCTTC. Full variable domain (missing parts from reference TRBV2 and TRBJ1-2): EPEVTQTPSHQVTQMGQEVILRCVPISNHLYFYWYRQILGQKVEFLVSFYNNEISEKSEIFDDQFSVERPDGSNFTLKIRSTKLEDSAMYFCASSVGTGLQTNYGYTFGSGTRLTVV.

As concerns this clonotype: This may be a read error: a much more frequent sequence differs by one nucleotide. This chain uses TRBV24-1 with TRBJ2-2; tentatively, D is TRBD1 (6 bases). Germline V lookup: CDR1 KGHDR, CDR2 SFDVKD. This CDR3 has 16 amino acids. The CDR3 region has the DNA TGTGCCACCAGTGACCCACCGCCAGGGACACCCGGGAAGCTGTTTTTT. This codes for CATSDPPPGTPGKLFF.

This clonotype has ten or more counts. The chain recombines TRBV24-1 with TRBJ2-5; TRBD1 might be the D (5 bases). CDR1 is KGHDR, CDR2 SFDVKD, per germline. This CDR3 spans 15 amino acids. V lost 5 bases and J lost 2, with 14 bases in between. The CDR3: CATSVTTVNQETQYF. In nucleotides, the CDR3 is TGTGCCACCAGTGTGACGACAGTCAATCAAGAGACCCAGTACTTC.